The 13 T cell receptor beta chains reported below all come from one sample, sequenced in a study of CD8+CD57+ T cells in acquired aplastic anemia. For CDR3 and TCR beta VDJ profiling, genomic DNA was the template used. A single record per CDR3 protein comes from TCRdb applying MiXCR to the reads. The table has tens of thousands of distinct CDR3 sequences, approximately 71% seen once; the top ten hold around 22%. Sequenced sample: sorted CD4+, CD8+, or CD8+CD57+ T cells (not recorded which) from PBMCs. These receptors originate from a human donor in good health, serving as a control.

The V call is TRBV10-2, the J call TRBJ1-5; possible D gene TRBD1, 5 bases. V lost 7 bases and J 7 bases, leaving 14 bases between the germline ends. The CDR3 has 13 amino acids. Looked up from germline, CDR1 is WSHSY and CDR2 is SAAADI. CDR3 protein: CASTSWGRQPQHF. The CDR3 DNA follows: TGCGCCAGCACCTCTTGGGGCAGACAGCCCCAGCATTTT.

This clonotype is judged medium-sized (0.01 to 0.1%). The chain joins TRBV16 to TRBJ1-5, with D unresolved. V lost 1 base and J 4 bases, leaving 5 bases between the germline ends. The CDR3 is 13 residues long. Germline V gives CDR1 KGHSY, CDR2 FQNENV. CDR3: CASSQYGNQPQHF. CDR3 bases: TGTGCCAGCAGCCAATACGGAAATCAGCCCCAGCATTTT.

The CDR3 DNA reads as TGTGCCAGCAGTGAACGGCCCGCAGGCACTGAAGCTTTCTTT. This encodes CASSERPAGTEAFF. The genes are TRBV2 and TRBJ1-1; no clear D gene. Germline V CDR1 and CDR2: SNHLY, FYNNEI. This CDR3 has 14 residues. Trimming took 2 bases from V and 4 from J, leaving 11 bases between them.

In its sample, this clonotype ranks as medium-sized. The V gene is TRBV20-1, the J gene TRBJ2-7, with 12 nucleotides matching TRBD2. The V and J ends lost 4 bases and 4 bases, in that order; junction bases with no gene match: 14. This CDR3 has 17 amino acids. Looked up from germline, CDR1 is DFQATT and CDR2 is SNEGSKA (reference sequence). CDR3 bases: TGCAGTGCTACGCTAATAGGACTAGCGGGGCCCTATTACGAGCAGTACTTC. It codes for CSATLIGLAGPYYEQYF.

The chain joins TRBV20-1 to TRBJ1-1; the D gene is possibly TRBD1 (5 bases). Trimming shortened V by 0 bases and J by 3 bases, and 8 bases separated the two germline ends. CDR3 length: 13 residues. In germline, CDR1 is DFQATT, CDR2 SNEGSKA (reference sequence). The CDR3 loop reads CSARDGTDTEAFF. DNA for the CDR3: TGCAGTGCTAGAGATGGGACGGACACTGAAGCTTTCTTT.

The rearrangement links TRBV7-7 to TRBJ2-7, with D perhaps matching TRBD1 or TRBD2 (5 bases each). The germline gives CDR1 SSHAT, CDR2 FNYEAQ (reference sequence). The V end was cut by 0 bases, the J end by 7 bases, with 10 bases between. The CDR3 length is 13 residues. The CDR3 protein is CASSLAREKEQYF. The DNA for the CDR3 is TGTGCCAGCAGCTTAGCCAGGGAGAAGGAGCAGTACTTC.

The rearrangement uses TRBV19 and TRBJ1-3; D gene ambiguous. Trimming took 5 bases from V and 7 from J, leaving 15 bases between them. The CDR3 has 14 residues. CDR1 is LNHDA and CDR2 is SQIVND in the germline V gene (reference sequence). CDR3 sequence (DNA): TGTGCCAGTAGTCCGAAGACCGGACGGAACACCATATATTTT. Encoded protein: CASSPKTGRNTIYF.

This rearrangement joins TRBV5-4 to TRBJ1-1, with 10 bases aligning to TRBD1. The CDR3 length is 18 residues. From germline, CDR1 is SGHNT and CDR2 YYREEE (reference sequence). V dropped 2 bases and J dropped 6; count of bases not matched to a gene: 16. CDR3 sequence (DNA): TGTGCCAGCAGCTTAAGTAAGTCGGGACAGGGGATGTTCGCTGAAGCTTTCTTT. Amino acid sequence: CASSLSKSGQGMFAEAFF.

The V call is TRBV6-4, the J call TRBJ2-7, with 7 nucleotides matching TRBD1. The V and J ends lost 4 bases and 4 bases, in that order; junction bases with no gene match: 7. CDR1 and CDR2 from the germline V gene are MRHNA and SNTAGT. The CDR3 runs 14 residues. The CDR3 here is CASSATGRRYEQYF. In DNA form, the CDR3 reads TGTGCCAGCAGTGCGACAGGGCGCCGGTACGAGCAGTACTTC.

The genes are TRBV7-8 and TRBJ2-3; no firm D call. V was cut by 2 bases and J by 1 base, with 4 bases left in between. Germline V gene sequence: CDR1 SGHVS, CDR2 FQNEAQ. This CDR3 is 13 amino acids long. The CDR3: CASSLLGTDTQYF. The CDR3 DNA is TGTGCCAGCAGCTTATTAGGCACAGATACGCAGTATTTT.

This clonotype was counted a single time. The rearrangement uses TRBV7-9 and TRBJ1-1; maybe TRBD1 (6 bases). This CDR3 region has 14 residues. Germline loops: CDR1 SEHNR, CDR2 FQNEAQ (reference sequence). V was trimmed by 1 base and J by 7 bases, leaving 13 bases between them. The CDR3 region is CASSLVGGGDEAFF. The DNA for the CDR3 is TGTGCCAGCAGCTTAGTAGGGGGGGGTGATGAAGCTTTCTTT. Supplemented by reference TRBV7-9 and TRBJ1-1, the full variable domain reads DTGVSQNPRHKITKRGQNVTFRCDPISEHNRLYWYRQTLGQGPEFLTYFQNEAQLEKSRLLSDRFSAERPKGSFSTLEIQRTEQGDSAMYLCASSLVGGGDEAFFGQGTRLTVV.

This clonotype was seen only once. The chain links TRBV19 to TRBJ1-5; D not resolved. The germline CDR1 and CDR2 sequences are LNHDA and SQIVND (reference sequence). Deletions cut 4 bases from V and 6 bases from J, with 7 bases between. This CDR3 contains 12 residues. The CDR3: CASSNSRQPQHF. CDR3 DNA: TGTGCCAGTAGTAATAGTCGTCAGCCCCAGCATTTT.

J is TRBJ2-7 and V is TRBV7-4; maybe TRBD2 (7 bases). The CDR3 spans 13 residues. Germline assignment: CDR1 SGHVT and CDR2 SQSDAQ. V was pared by 10 bases and J by 2 bases, with 15 bases between. CDR3 in amino acids: CAITAGAAYEQYF. The CDR3 DNA follows: TGTGCCATAACTGCGGGGGCGGCCTACGAGCAGTACTTC.